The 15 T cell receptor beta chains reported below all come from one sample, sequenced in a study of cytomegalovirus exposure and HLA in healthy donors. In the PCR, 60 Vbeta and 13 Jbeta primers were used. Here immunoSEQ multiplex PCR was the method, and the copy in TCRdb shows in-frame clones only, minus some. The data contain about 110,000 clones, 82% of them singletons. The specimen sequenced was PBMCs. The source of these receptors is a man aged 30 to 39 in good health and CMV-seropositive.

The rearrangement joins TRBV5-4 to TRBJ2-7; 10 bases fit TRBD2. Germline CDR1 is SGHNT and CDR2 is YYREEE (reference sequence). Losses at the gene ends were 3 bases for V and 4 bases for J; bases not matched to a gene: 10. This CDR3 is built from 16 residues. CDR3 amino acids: CASSSLRAGGPYEQYV. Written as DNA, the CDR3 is TGTGCCAGCAGCTCCCTACGAGCGGGAGGGCCTTACGAGCAGTACGTC.

The CDR3 sequence is CASSLSYTSGPNEQFF. The CDR3 DNA reads as TGCGCCAGCAGCTTGTCATATACTAGCGGCCCCAATGAGCAGTTCTTC. V gene TRBV5-1 combines with J gene TRBJ2-1; 8 bases line up with TRBD2. Germline CDR1 and CDR2: SGHRS and YFSETQ. This CDR3 is 16 amino acids long. Germline trimming cut 1 base from V and 6 bases from J; bases unmatched to any gene: 9.

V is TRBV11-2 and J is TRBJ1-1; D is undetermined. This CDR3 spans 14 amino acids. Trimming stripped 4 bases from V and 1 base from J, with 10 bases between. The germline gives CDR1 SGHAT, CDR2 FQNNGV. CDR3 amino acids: CASSSPGENTEAFF. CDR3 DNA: TGTGCCAGCAGCTCCCCCGGGGAGAACACTGAAGCTTTCTTT.

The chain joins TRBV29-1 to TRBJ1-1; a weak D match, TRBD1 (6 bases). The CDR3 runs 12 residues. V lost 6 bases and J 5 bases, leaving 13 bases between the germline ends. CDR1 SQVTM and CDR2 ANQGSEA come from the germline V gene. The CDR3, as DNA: TGCAGCGTGGAACAGGGAGGAACTGAAGCTTTCTTT. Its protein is CSVEQGGTEAFF.

The CDR3 sequence is CASSLNDGTEAFF. CDR3 DNA sequence: TGCGCCAGCAGCTTAAATGATGGGACAGAAGCTTTCTTT. The chain combines TRBV5-1 with TRBJ1-1; D possibly corresponds to TRBD1 (6 bases). Trimming took 2 bases from V and 8 from J, leaving 13 bases between them. Germline-derived CDR1 and CDR2 are SGHRS and YFSETQ. The CDR3 is 13 amino acids.

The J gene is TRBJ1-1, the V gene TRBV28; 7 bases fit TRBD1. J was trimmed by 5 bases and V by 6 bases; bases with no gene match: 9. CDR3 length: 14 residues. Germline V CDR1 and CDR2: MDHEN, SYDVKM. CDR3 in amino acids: CASRTRGRWTEAFF. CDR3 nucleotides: TGTGCCAGCAGAACTAGGGGGCGGTGGACTGAAGCTTTCTTT.

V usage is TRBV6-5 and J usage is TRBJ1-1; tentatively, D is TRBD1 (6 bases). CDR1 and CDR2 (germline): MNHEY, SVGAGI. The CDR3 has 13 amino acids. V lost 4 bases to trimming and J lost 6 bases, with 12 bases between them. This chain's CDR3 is CASSLGEGAEAFF. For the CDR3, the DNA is TGTGCCAGCAGTTTGGGGGAGGGGGCTGAAGCTTTCTTT.

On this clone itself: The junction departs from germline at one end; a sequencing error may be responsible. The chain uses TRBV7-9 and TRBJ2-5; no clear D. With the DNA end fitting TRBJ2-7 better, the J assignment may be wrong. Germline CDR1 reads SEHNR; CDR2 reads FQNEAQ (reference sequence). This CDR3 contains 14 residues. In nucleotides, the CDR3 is TGTTCCAGCAGCTCCTACTATAACTCCTACGAGCAGTACTTC. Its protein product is CSSSSYYNSYEQYF.

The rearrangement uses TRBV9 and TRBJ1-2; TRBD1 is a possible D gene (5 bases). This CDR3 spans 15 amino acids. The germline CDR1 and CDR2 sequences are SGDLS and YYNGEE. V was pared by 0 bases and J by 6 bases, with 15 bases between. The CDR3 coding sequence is TGTGCCAGCAGCGTAGGGCGGGACCTAGGACATGGCTACACCTTC. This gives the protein CASSVGRDLGHGYTF.

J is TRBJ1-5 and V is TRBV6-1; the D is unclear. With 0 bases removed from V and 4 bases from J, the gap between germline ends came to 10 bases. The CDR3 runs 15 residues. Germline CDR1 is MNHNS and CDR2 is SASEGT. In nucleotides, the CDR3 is TGTGCCAGCAGTGAAGCGGGCTATGGGAATCAGCCCCAGCATTTT. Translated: CASSEAGYGNQPQHF.

The CDR3 nucleotides are TGTGCCAGCAGCTTAGCGCCGGGACAGGGCATAGGCTACACCTTC. This encodes CASSLAPGQGIGYTF. The V call is TRBV7-8, the J call TRBJ1-2; 9 bases match TRBD1. V lost 0 bases to trimming and J lost 8 bases; unmatched junction nucleotides: 7. CDR3 length: 15 residues. The germline gives CDR1 SGHVS, CDR2 FQNEAQ.

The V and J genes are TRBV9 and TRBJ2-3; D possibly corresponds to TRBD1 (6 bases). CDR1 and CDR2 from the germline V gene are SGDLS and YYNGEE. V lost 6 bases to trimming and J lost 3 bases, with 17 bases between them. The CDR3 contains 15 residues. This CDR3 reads CASTPGAEPTDTQYF. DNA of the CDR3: TGTGCCAGCACCCCAGGGGCGGAGCCGACAGATACGCAGTATTTT. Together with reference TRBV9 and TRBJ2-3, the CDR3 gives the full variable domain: DSGVTQTPKHLITATGQRVTLRCSPRSGDLSVYWYQQSLDQGLQFLIQYYNGEERAKGNILERFSAQQFPDLHSELNLSSLELGDSALYFCASTPGAEPTDTQYFGPGTRLTVL.

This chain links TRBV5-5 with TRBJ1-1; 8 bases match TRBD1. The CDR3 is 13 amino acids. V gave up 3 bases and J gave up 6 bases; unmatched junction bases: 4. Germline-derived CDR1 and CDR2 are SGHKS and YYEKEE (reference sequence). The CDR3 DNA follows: TGTGCCAGCAGCTCAACAGGGGGGGCTGAAGCTTTCTTT. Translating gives CASSSTGGAEAFF.

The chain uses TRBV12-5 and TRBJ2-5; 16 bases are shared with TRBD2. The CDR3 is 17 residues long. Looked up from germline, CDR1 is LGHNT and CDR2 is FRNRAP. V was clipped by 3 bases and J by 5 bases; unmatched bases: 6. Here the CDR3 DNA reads TGTGCTAGTGGTTTCGGGACTAGCGGGAGGGCCGATGAGACCCAGTACTTC. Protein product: CASGFGTSGRADETQYF.

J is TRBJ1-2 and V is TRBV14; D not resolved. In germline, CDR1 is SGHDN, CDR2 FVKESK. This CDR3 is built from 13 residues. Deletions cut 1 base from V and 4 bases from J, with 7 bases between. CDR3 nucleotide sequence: TGTGCCAGCAGCCAAGTGAACAGCTATGGCTACACCTTC. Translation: CASSQVNSYGYTF.